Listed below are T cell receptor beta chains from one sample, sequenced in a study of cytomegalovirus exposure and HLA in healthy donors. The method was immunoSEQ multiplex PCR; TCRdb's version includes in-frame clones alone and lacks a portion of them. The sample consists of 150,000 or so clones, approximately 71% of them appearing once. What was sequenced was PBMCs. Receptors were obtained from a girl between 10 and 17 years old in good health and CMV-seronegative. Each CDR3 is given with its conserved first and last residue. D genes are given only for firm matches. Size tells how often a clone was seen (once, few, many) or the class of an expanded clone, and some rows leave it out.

cdr3_nt: TGTGCTAGTGGTTTGACCTCAGGGATTACGGATGAGCAGTTCTTC; cdr3_aa: CASGLTSGITDEQFF; v_call: TRBV12-5; j_call: TRBJ2-1; clone_size: -; d_call: -
cdr3_nt: TGTGCCAGCAGTGACCGGTTACTTTACAATGAGCAGTTCTTC; cdr3_aa: CASSDRLLYNEQFF; v_call: TRBV2; j_call: TRBJ2-1; clone_size: once; d_call: -
cdr3_nt: TGCGCCAGCAATGAGGTGGAGGGCACTGAAGCTTTCTTT; cdr3_aa: CASNEVEGTEAFF; v_call: TRBV5-1; j_call: TRBJ1-1; clone_size: -; d_call: -
cdr3_nt: TGCGCCAGCAGCCAGGAGGAGGGGTTGAACTATGGCTACACCTTC; cdr3_aa: CASSQEEGLNYGYTF; v_call: TRBV4-1; j_call: TRBJ1-2; clone_size: once; d_call: -
cdr3_nt: TGTGCCAGCAGCGGGGGTAGACTAGAGACCCAGTACTTC; cdr3_aa: CASSGGRLETQYF; v_call: TRBV2; j_call: TRBJ2-5; clone_size: -; d_call: -
cdr3_nt: TGTGCCAGCAGTTTAGTATCTAGCGGGGGCTACAATGAGCAGTTCTTC; cdr3_aa: CASSLVSSGGYNEQFF; v_call: TRBV27; j_call: TRBJ2-1; clone_size: -; d_call: TRBD2
cdr3_nt: TGCGCCAGCAGCGGAACCTCCACTAGTTCTGTTGAGCAGTTCTTC; cdr3_aa: CASSGTSTSSVEQFF; v_call: TRBV5-1; j_call: TRBJ2-1; clone_size: -; d_call: -
cdr3_nt: TGTGCCAGCAGCTTGGACAGGGGCAATGAGCAGTTCTTC; cdr3_aa: CASSLDRGNEQFF; v_call: TRBV7-6; j_call: TRBJ2-1; clone_size: -; d_call: TRBD1
cdr3_nt: TGTGCCAGCAGTCCTACAGGGGGCGAGCAGTACTTC; cdr3_aa: CASSPTGGEQYF; v_call: TRBV7-9; j_call: TRBJ2-7; clone_size: -; d_call: TRBD1
cdr3_nt: TGTGCCAGCAGACAATTTGGACGGGAGGGCTCAAATGAGCAGTTCTTC; cdr3_aa: CASRQFGREGSNEQFF; v_call: TRBV6-6; j_call: TRBJ2-1; clone_size: -; d_call: TRBD2
cdr3_nt: TGTGCCAGTAGTATAGCGGCGGTTGCGAACACTGAAGCTTTCTTT; cdr3_aa: CASSIAAVANTEAFF; v_call: TRBV19; j_call: TRBJ1-1; clone_size: few; d_call: -
cdr3_nt: TGTGCCAGCAGTTACTCGGGGACTAGCGGGGGGGAGACCCAGTACTTC; cdr3_aa: CASSYSGTSGGETQYF; v_call: TRBV6-5; j_call: TRBJ2-5; clone_size: -; d_call: TRBD2
cdr3_nt: TGTGCCAGCAGCCCGGTAAACAGTCTACCCACCGGGGAGCTGTTTTTT; cdr3_aa: CASSPVNSLPTGELFF; v_call: TRBV6-4; j_call: TRBJ2-2; clone_size: -; d_call: -
cdr3_nt: TGCGCCAGCAGCCAAGATCAGCTATTGGACAGAGCTCGCGAAAAACTGTTTTTT; cdr3_aa: CASSQDQLLDRAREKLFF; v_call: TRBV4-1; j_call: TRBJ1-4; clone_size: few; d_call: -
cdr3_nt: TGTGCCAGCAGCGTACGGGGGGTGGGCACCGGGGAGCTGTTTTTT; cdr3_aa: CASSVRGVGTGELFF; v_call: TRBV9; j_call: TRBJ2-2; clone_size: -; d_call: TRBD2
cdr3_nt: TGTGCCAGGTCTCCGGGGGACTATGGCTACACCTTC; cdr3_aa: CARSPGDYGYTF; v_call: TRBV2; j_call: TRBJ1-2; clone_size: -; d_call: -
cdr3_nt: TGTGCCAGCAGTCCCCCCCTAGCGGGGGTTGGGGAGCTGTTTTTT; cdr3_aa: CASSPPLAGVGELFF; v_call: TRBV6-5; j_call: TRBJ2-2; clone_size: -; d_call: TRBD2
cdr3_nt: TGTGCCAGCAGCGGAACAGGGGCGGGGGAGACCCAGTACTTC; cdr3_aa: CASSGTGAGETQYF; v_call: TRBV9; j_call: TRBJ2-5; clone_size: -; d_call: -
cdr3_nt: TGTGCCAGCAAAGGGACAGACCTCAATCAGCCCCAGCATTTT; cdr3_aa: CASKGTDLNQPQHF; v_call: TRBV28; j_call: TRBJ1-5; clone_size: -; d_call: TRBD1
cdr3_nt: TGTGCCAGCAGCCAGACAGGGGAGAGCGGCTACACCTTC; cdr3_aa: CASSQTGESGYTF; v_call: TRBV4-2; j_call: TRBJ1-2; clone_size: -; d_call: TRBD1
cdr3_nt: TGTGCCACCAACCACCCAGGGGACGAAGTTTCCTACGAGCAGTACTTC; cdr3_aa: CATNHPGDEVSYEQYF; v_call: TRBV15; j_call: TRBJ2-7; clone_size: -; d_call: -
cdr3_nt: TGTGCCAGCAGTTTATCGCCGGGGATCTCCTACGAGCAGTACTTC; cdr3_aa: CASSLSPGISYEQYF; v_call: TRBV27; j_call: TRBJ2-7; clone_size: -; d_call: -
cdr3_nt: TGTGCCAGCAGCCAGCACGGGACTAGTGCCTACGAGCAGTACTTC; cdr3_aa: CASSQHGTSAYEQYF; v_call: TRBV9; j_call: TRBJ2-7; clone_size: few; d_call: TRBD2
cdr3_nt: TGTGCCAGCAGCTTCCCGGACACTGAAGCTTTCTTT; cdr3_aa: CASSFPDTEAFF; v_call: TRBV7-9; j_call: TRBJ1-1; clone_size: -; d_call: -
cdr3_nt: TGTGCCAGCTCACCGGGAGGGTCTGGGGCCAACGTCCTGACTTTC; cdr3_aa: CASSPGGSGANVLTF; v_call: TRBV18; j_call: TRBJ2-6; clone_size: -; d_call: TRBD2
cdr3_nt: TGTGCCAGCAGTTACTGGGACAGCCGACCCAATGAGCAGTTCTTC; cdr3_aa: CASSYWDSRPNEQFF; v_call: TRBV6-5; j_call: TRBJ2-1; clone_size: -; d_call: TRBD1
cdr3_nt: TGTGCCAGCAGTGAGGGGGGGACAGGGCCGGACGAGCAGTACTTC; cdr3_aa: CASSEGGTGPDEQYF; v_call: TRBV6-4; j_call: TRBJ2-7; clone_size: -; d_call: TRBD1